This is a list of T cell receptor beta chains from one sample in a study of blood T cell repertoires in COVID-19. Clones were sequenced by immunoSEQ multiplex PCR, and TCRdb holds only the in-frame ones, with some missing. The sample comprises 250,000 to 350,000 clones, 90% of which are singletons, and 1.7% rests with the top ten. The sequenced sample was PBMCs or T cells enriched from blood (not recorded which). Receptors were obtained from a woman aged 18-29 years with acute COVID-19. CDR3s include the opening cysteine and the closing phenylalanine or tryptophan. D genes are given only for firm matches. Size values are once, few and many counts, or a class for expanded clones, and some rows have none.

V gene	D gene	clone size	CDR3 length	J gene	CDR3 protein	CDR3 DNA
TRBV29-1	TRBD2	.	15	TRBJ2-2	CSVEEAGVGTGELFF	TGCAGCGTTGAAGAGGCGGGAGTGGGCACCGGGGAGCTGTTTTTT
TRBV6-1	.	.	14	TRBJ1-1	CASIEHGSGTEAFF	TGTGCCAGCATCGAACACGGTAGCGGGACTGAAGCTTTCTTT
TRBV3-1/TRBV3-2	TRBD2	.	15	TRBJ2-1	CASSLAGGGRNEQFF	TGTGCCAGCAGCCTCGCTGGCGGGGGAAGGAATGAGCAGTTCTTC
TRBV13	.	.	15	TRBJ1-1	CASSLGPGGNTEAFF	TGTGCCAGCAGCCTCGGTCCGGGGGGAAACACTGAAGCTTTCTTT
TRBV5-4	TRBD1	.	15	TRBJ1-2	CASKLEEGAIYGYTF	TGTGCCAGCAAGCTTGAGGAGGGGGCGATTTATGGCTACACCTTC
TRBV1	.	.	16	TRBJ2-2	CTSSQDVRANTGELFF	TGCACCAGCAGCCAAGATGTGAGGGCGAACACCGGGGAGCTGTTTTTT
TRBV14	TRBD1	.	16	TRBJ1-5	CASSQGQGYSNQPQHF	TGTGCCAGCAGTCAGGGACAGGGTTATAGCAATCAGCCCCAGCATTTT
TRBV3-1/TRBV3-2	.	few	15	TRBJ2-7	CASSPHAGRPYEQYF	TGTGCCAGCAGCCCCCATGCGGGGCGCCCCTACGAGCAGTACTTC
TRBV18	TRBD2	.	15	TRBJ2-7	CASSRQTSGIHEQYF	TGTGCCAGCTCACGACAGACTAGCGGGATCCACGAGCAGTACTTC
TRBV29-1	.	.	16	TRBJ2-2	CSVEDAGTSVTGELFF	TGCAGCGTTGAAGACGCCGGGACATCAGTCACCGGGGAGCTGTTTTTT
TRBV4-3	.	.	14	TRBJ2-3	CASSPVITTDTQYF	TGCGCCAGCAGCCCAGTTATAACCACAGATACGCAGTATTTT
TRBV5-8	TRBD1	.	15	TRBJ2-7	CASSLGDREIYEQYF	TGTGCCAGCAGCTTGGGGGACAGAGAAATTTACGAGCAGTACTTC
TRBV12-3/TRBV12-4	.	.	13	TRBJ2-7	CASSLTMTYEQYF	TGTGCCAGCAGTTTGACAATGACCTACGAGCAGTACTTC
TRBV4-1	TRBD2	.	18	TRBJ2-1	CASSQSTSGSRSYNEQFF	TGCGCCAGCAGCCAATCAACTAGCGGGAGTCGCTCCTACAATGAGCAGTTCTTC